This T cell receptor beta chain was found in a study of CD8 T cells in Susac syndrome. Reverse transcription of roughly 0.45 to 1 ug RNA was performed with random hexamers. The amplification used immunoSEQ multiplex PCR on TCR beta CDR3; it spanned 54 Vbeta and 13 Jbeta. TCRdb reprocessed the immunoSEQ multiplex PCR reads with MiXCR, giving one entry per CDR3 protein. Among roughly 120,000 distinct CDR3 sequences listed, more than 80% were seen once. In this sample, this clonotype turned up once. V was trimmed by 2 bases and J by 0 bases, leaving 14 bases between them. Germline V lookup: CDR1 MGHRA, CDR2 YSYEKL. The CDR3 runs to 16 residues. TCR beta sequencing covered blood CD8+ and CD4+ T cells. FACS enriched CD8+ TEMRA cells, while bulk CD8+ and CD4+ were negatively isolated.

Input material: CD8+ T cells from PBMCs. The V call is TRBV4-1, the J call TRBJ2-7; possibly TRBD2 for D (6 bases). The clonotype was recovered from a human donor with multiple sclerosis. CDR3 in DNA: TGCGCCAGCAGCCAACTCAGGGACTTGAGCTCCTACGAGCAGTACTTC. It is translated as CASSQLRDLSSYEQYF.